This TCR beta chain stems from a study of intratumoral heterogeneity in liver cancer. Findings and caveats of the study: A noted limitation was under-sampling of tumor-infiltrating lymphocytes.

This clone was seen more than once but under ten times. Its specificity is not known. Germline V gene sequence: CDR1 MNHEY, CDR2 SMNVEV (reference sequence). J gave up 6 bases and V 4 bases, and 5 bases lay outside the gene matches. This CDR3 is 14 amino acids long. All patients had early-stage hepatocellular carcinoma and were untreated before surgical resection. No macroscopic necrosis or hemorrhage was seen in sampled areas. Only in-frame clones appear in the TCRdb table, and some are missing; sequencing was by immunoSEQ multiplex PCR. The repertoire includes 20,000 to 25,000 clones, about two thirds of them detected once, and approximately 18% sits in the top ten.

This chain connects TRBV27 to TRBJ1-5, with 8 bases identical to TRBD1. This TCR was sampled from a woman in her 70s with hepatocellular carcinoma. The sequencing here drew on tumor-adjacent normal tissue, taken before any cancer treatment. CDR3 loop: CASSSPGGGQPQHF. DNA of the CDR3: TGTGCCAGCAGTTCACCAGGGGGCGGTCAGCCCCAGCATTTT.